The entry below describes one TCR beta chain. In this sample, this clone turned up a few times. No antigen is known for it. Qualities for individual bases were not recorded, and no much larger clone is one base off. Different DNA sequences within this sample yield the same CDR3. Using the deep immunoSEQ assay, TCR CDR3 regions were amplified from genomic DNA by multiplex PCR. For each cell subset, the extracted genomic DNA was distributed evenly across all wells of several immunoSEQ 96-well plates, and each plate served as one replicate. For sorted subsets, 200 to 250 ng of genomic DNA, equivalent to 25,000 to 35,000 T cell genomes, went into each replicate PCR. Purified libraries were quantified with a Qubit 3.0 fluorometer, sized on a Bioanalyzer 2100, and re-quantified with the KAPA Library Quantification kit. Every immunoSEQ 96-well plate was sequenced on a dedicated single-read 150-cycle Illumina NextSeq 550 flow cell. Per the original workflow: Because the immunoSEQ output included only junctional sequences and no quality scores, the filtering could not be the same as the filtering used for full-length reads. To assign V/J genes and CDR3, sequences were annotated against IMGT germline references using PyIR, a Python wrapper for IgBLAST v1.9. Any read was removed if the V/J assignment was weak (E-value above 1e-6), the CDR3 was missing, or the read contained stop codons, out-of-frame junctions, or ambiguous translated residues. A V3J clonotype was defined by an identical inferred V gene, J gene, and CDR3 amino acid sequence. Percentage overlap between repertoires was computed as shared unique clonotypes divided by the size of the smaller repertoire. Richness of each repertoire was evaluated using RTK rarefaction, the Chao1 estimator, and Recon v2.1 estimates of unobserved clonotypes. For all TCRbeta clonotypes obtained by the gDNA method from a handful of donors, generation probabilities were computed with OLGA. Held by TCRdb, this immuneACCESS table contains in-frame sequences only and omits some clones. Under half of the omission traces to an unresolved V gene where checked; the cause of the rest is unknown. Clone size and V and J calls were adopted from that table, with D and trimming inferred from the DNA. The sample yields about 2.1 million clones; roughly 91% were counted once. The ten largest clones take up more than 1.5% of the sample.

For the CD8 naive samples, CD45RO-negative cells were positively selected for CCR7, yielding a CD45RA+CCR7+ population from which TemRA cells were excluded. Healthy HIV-negative adults with no recently reported acute infections or vaccinations were included as donors. Every donor was a Caucasian adult living in Nashville, Tennessee, USA. After blood collection by leukapheresis, PBMCs were isolated using Ficoll-Histopaque density gradient centrifugation and then cryopreserved in the vapor phase of liquid nitrogen. Analytical flow cytometry was used to check the purity and quantity of each magnetically sorted T cell population. Genomic DNA was isolated from each sorted fraction and quantified by UV absorbance on a Nanodrop 2000c. V is shortened by 6 bases, J by 0 bases, and the region joining them spans 3 bases. The germline V gene supplies CDR1 SGHVS and CDR2 FQNEAQ. Measured from the cysteine to the phenylalanine, the CDR3 is 12 residues long. Just CDR3 DNA is preserved here, 36 bases in frame from base 1.

This entry comes from a study of shared clonotypes between healthy human individuals (dated by TCRdb to 2018 to 2020). The study in broad terms: A couple of women and a few men aged 18 to 49 years were included in the cohort. For each donor, CD4 naive and CD4 memory were each run on three plates, CD8 naive on two plates, and CD8 memory on one plate. To estimate repertoire size and how much clonotypes are shared between individuals, the study performed deep sequencing of blood TCR repertoires from a handful of healthy adults. To increase sequencing depth and limit assay-specific biases, different laboratories used diverse techniques to prepare libraries and sequence TCR repertoires. Between about 0.8 and 9.5 billion PBMCs per donor were obtained by leukapheresis. The full study reports these points: Higher generation probabilities were observed for clonotypes shared by all four sorted-subset donors than for non-shared clonotypes. Naive subsets generally had larger estimated clonotype richness than memory subsets did. Pairwise subsampling indicated that sequencing depth was expected to affect the degree of clonotype sharing among donors. Only blood was sampled, and tissue TCR repertoires likely differ from those in blood. Because the study included a small number of donors, the genetic and exposure-history diversity represented was limited. Roughly 5% of naive CD4, 3.5% of naive CD8, approximately 2% of memory CD4, and less than 0.45% of memory CD8 clonotypes were shared across several donors. Even with the large sequencing depth, rarefaction of the sorted-subset datasets indicated that sequencing was incomplete.

This TCR came from a man younger than 35 in good health. Some clones in this sample may be carry-over from other donors' samples. The sequence links TRBV7-8 to TRBJ1-5, with no confident D gene call. The sequencing sample was made of naive CD8+ T cells from PBMCs. In the paper's terms, the cell subset or site label means: CD45RA+CCR7+. The CDR3: CASSPSNQPQHF. The DNA is TGTGCCAGCAGTCCTAGCAATCAGCCCCAGCATTTT.